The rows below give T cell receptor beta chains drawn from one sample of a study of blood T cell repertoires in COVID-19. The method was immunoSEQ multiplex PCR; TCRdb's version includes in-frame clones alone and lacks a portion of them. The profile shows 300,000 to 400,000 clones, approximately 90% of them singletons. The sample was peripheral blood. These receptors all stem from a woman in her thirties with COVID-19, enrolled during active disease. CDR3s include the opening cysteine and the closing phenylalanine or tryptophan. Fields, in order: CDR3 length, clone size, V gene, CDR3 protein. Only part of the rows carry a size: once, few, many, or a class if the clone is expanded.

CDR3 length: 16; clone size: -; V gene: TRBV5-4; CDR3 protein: CASSLSSQGMGTEAFF
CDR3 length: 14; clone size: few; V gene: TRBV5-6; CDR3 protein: CASSGTGVGSGYTF
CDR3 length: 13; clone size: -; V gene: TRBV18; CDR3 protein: CASSSDNTDTQYF
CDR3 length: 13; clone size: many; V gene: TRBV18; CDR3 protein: CASSSGTFYEQYF
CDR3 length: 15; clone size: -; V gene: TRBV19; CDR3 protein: CASSIGGAGTDTQYF
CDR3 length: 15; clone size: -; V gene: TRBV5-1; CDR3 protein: CASRPGQGFWNEQFF
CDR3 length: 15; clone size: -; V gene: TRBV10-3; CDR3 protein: CAISDLGQGYTEAFF
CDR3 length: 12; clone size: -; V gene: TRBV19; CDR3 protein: CASSKTTGETEF
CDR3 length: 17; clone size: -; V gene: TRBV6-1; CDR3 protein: CASSELAGGSSTDTQYF
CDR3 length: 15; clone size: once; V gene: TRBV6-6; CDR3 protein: CASQTSPGVGGGYTF
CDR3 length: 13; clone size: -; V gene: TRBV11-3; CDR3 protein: CASSQPTSGQQYF
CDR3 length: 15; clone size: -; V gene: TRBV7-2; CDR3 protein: CASSWVNRGPGELFF
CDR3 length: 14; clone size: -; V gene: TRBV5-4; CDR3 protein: CASRSRDTNSPLHF
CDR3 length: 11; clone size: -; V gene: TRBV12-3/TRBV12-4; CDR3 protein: CASSRYTEAFF
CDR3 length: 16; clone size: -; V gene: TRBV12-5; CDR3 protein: CASGRASRDYNYGYTF
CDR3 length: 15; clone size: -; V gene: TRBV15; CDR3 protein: CATSWGTLDPYGYTF
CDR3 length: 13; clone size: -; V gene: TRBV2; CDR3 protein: CASTPAGEETQYF
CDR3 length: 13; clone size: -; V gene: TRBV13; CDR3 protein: CASSLGRGREAFF
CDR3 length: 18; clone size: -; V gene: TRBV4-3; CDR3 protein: CASSQDFSGGPSSNEQFF
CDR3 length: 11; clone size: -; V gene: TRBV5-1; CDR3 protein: CASSVYGELFF
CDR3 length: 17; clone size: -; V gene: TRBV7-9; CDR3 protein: CASSLERGQGRVGEAFF
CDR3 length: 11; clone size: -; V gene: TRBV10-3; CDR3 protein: CAISAKNEQFF
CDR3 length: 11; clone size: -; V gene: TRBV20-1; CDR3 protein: CSAREDREAFF
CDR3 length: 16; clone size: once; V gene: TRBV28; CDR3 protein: CASSAVGTVTSRGYTF
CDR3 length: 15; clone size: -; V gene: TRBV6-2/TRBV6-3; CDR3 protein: CASSRPTGVADTQYF
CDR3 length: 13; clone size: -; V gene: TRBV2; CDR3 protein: CARARSSSTEAFF
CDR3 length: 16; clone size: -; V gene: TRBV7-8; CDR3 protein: CASSLGQRGRLNEQFF
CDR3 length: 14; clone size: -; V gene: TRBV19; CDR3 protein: CASSTGGSGYGYTF
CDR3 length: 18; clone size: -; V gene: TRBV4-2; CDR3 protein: CASSQGFRRGGFYNEQFF
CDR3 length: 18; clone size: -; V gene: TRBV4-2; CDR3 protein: CASSQGPTARGTSYEQYF
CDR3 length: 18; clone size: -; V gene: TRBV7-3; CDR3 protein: CASSLERLAGGITDTQYF
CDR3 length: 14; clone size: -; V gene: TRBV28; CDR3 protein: CASTPLPGTGELFF
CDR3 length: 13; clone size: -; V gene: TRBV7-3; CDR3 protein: CASSTMGGTEAFF
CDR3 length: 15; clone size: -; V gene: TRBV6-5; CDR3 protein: CASSISHSSYNEQFF
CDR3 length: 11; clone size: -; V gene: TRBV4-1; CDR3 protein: CASHAFGEQYF
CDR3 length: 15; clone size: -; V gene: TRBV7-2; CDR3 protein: CASRRTSGGNYEQYF
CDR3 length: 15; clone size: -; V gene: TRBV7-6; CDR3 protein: CASSLTGDSYNEQFF
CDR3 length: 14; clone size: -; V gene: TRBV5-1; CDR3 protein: CASSFLGSGETQYF
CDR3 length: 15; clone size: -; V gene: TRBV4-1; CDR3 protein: CASSQEPGHPNIQYF
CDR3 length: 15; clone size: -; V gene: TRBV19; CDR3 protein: CASSVPGAMNTEAFF
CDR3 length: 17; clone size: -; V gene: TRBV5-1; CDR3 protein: CASSLASRTGGNSPLHF
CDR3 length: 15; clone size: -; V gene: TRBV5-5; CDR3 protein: CASSLELFADTEAFF
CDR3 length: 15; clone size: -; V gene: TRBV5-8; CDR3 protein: CASSLDGQGNQPQHF